These 13 T cell receptor beta chains were sequenced from one sample in a study of OX40 agonist ivuxolimab in advanced cancers. Sequencing used immunoSEQ multiplex PCR; TCRdb keeps in-frame clones, though not all of them. The sample lists some 99,000 clones, about 79% seen once, with approximately 1.5% in the top ten. Sequencing used CD4+ or CD8+ T cells sorted from blood, obtained in a trial of the OX40 agonist ivuxolimab. The source is an adult with an advanced solid tumor such as melanoma, head and neck, liver or kidney cancer.

This clone showed up just a few times. The chain uses TRBV5-4 and TRBJ1-2; the D is unclear. Looked up from germline, CDR1 is SGHNT and CDR2 is YYREEE (reference sequence). This CDR3 spans 13 amino acids. The V and J ends lost 2 bases and 2 bases respectively, with 7 bases between them. CDR3 protein: CASSFRRNYGYTF. CDR3 coding DNA: TGTGCCAGCAGCTTTAGGCGGAACTATGGCTACACCTTC.

J is TRBJ1-1 and V is TRBV27, with D uncertain. The CDR3 length is 15 residues. V dropped 5 bases and J dropped 1 base, with 14 bases sitting between them. From germline, CDR1 is MNHEY and CDR2 SMNVEV (reference sequence). The CDR3 DNA follows: TGTGCCAGCAGTCCACCCCCCACGGGGAACACTGAAGCTTTCTTT. It translates to CASSPPPTGNTEAFF.

The chain recombines TRBV9 with TRBJ1-5, with a tentative D call TRBD1 (5 bases). The germline CDR1 and CDR2 sequences are SGDLS and YYNGEE. This CDR3 is built from 15 residues. Between the trimmed V and J ends, which lost 3 bases and 0 bases, there was a span of 10 bases. CDR3 DNA: TGTGCCAGCAGCGCCCCGGGGCATAGCAATCAGCCCCAGCATTTT. Translation: CASSAPGHSNQPQHF. Variable domain in full (rest from reference TRBV9 and TRBJ1-5): DSGVTQTPKHLITATGQRVTLRCSPRSGDLSVYWYQQSLDQGLQFLIQYYNGEERAKGNILERFSAQQFPDLHSELNLSSLELGDSALYFCASSAPGHSNQPQHFGDGTRLSIL.

The rearrangement links TRBV29-1 to TRBJ2-7, with TRBD1 as a possible D gene (5 bases). CDR3 length equals 14 residues. V dropped 5 bases and J dropped 8 bases, with 22 bases sitting between them. Per the germline V gene, CDR1 is SQVTM and CDR2 is ANQGSEA. The DNA of the CDR3 is TGCAGCGTTTCCATCGACAGCCAGGCTACGAAGCAGTACTTC. It codes for CSVSIDSQATKQYF.

The chain combines TRBV19 with TRBJ2-7, with TRBD2 identical over 8 bases. The ends lost 6 bases at V and 2 bases at J; junction bases unmatched: 12. Germline V lookup: CDR1 LNHDA, CDR2 SQIVND (reference sequence). The CDR3 has 16 amino acids. The CDR3 DNA follows: TGTGCCAGTAGCCGGACCTTAGCGGGAAGTCCCTACGAGCAGTACTTC. This codes for CASSRTLAGSPYEQYF.

The chain combines TRBV19 with TRBJ1-1; no reliable D call. The CDR3 contains 15 residues. V shed 6 bases and J shed 1 base, with 15 bases lying between them. Germline lookup yields CDR1 LNHDA and CDR2 SQIVND (reference sequence). CDR3 bases: TGTGCCAGTAGGGACGGGAGCTTCAAGAACACTGAAGCTTTCTTT. Translation gives CASRDGSFKNTEAFF.

This chain uses TRBV2 with TRBJ2-2, with 7 positions matching TRBD2. The germline CDR1 and CDR2 sequences are SNHLY and FYNNEI. The J segment lost 7 bases and the V segment lost 6 bases, leaving 11 bases of the junction unmatched. The CDR3 consists of 15 residues. Here the CDR3 reads CASSQLGGGIGELFF. The CDR3 DNA sequence: TGTGCCAGCAGCCAACTGGGGGGAGGGATCGGGGAGCTGTTTTTT.

This clone was seen once. The chain has TRBV18 and TRBJ1-4; 8 bases agree with TRBD1. This CDR3 is built from 15 residues. V lost 4 bases, J lost 3 bases, and 4 bases stayed unmatched. Germline V gives CDR1 KGHSH, CDR2 LQKENI. The chain's CDR3 is CASSQRTGSNEKLFF. The CDR3 DNA follows: TGTGCCAGCTCACAACGGACAGGGTCTAATGAAAAACTGTTTTTT.

V usage is TRBV30 and J usage is TRBJ2-5, with 9 bases fitting TRBD1. J gave up 4 bases and V 5 bases, and 8 bases lay outside the gene matches. CDR3 length equals 14 residues. From germline, CDR1 is GTSNPN and CDR2 SVGIG (reference sequence). In nucleotides, the CDR3 is TGTGCCTGGGCCACAGGGGGCGCGGGAGAGACCCAGTACTTC. Protein sequence: CAWATGGAGETQYF.

The genes are TRBV2 and TRBJ2-3; a weak D match, TRBD1 (6 bases). Trimming left V 6 bases short and J 0 bases short, with 10 bases between. Looked up from germline, CDR1 is SNHLY and CDR2 is FYNNEI. This CDR3 contains 14 residues. The CDR3 DNA follows: TGTGCCAGCAGGAGAGGACAGAGCACAGATACGCAGTATTTT. It encodes CASRRGQSTDTQYF.

This clone has just one count. The chain carries TRBV2 and TRBJ2-1; D gene ambiguous. V lost 11 bases, J lost 4 bases, and 18 bases lay in between. In germline, CDR1 is SNHLY, CDR2 FYNNEI. This CDR3 comprises 14 residues. The DNA of the CDR3 is TGTGCCGACCGAAAAGACCGAACGTACAATGAGCAGTTCTTC. This gives the protein CADRKDRTYNEQFF. Full variable domain (rest looked up from reference TRBV2 and TRBJ2-1): EPEVTQTPSHQVTQMGQEVILRCVPISNHLYFYWYRQILGQKVEFLVSFYNNEISEKSEIFDDQFSVERPDGSNFTLKIRSTKLEDSAMYFCADRKDRTYNEQFFGPGTRLTVL.

V gene TRBV27 combines with J gene TRBJ1-6; tentatively, D is TRBD1 (6 bases). This CDR3 contains 16 residues. V gave up 2 bases and J gave up 6 bases, with 14 bases separating them. The germline V gene has CDR1 MNHEY and CDR2 SMNVEV (reference sequence). The CDR3 reads CASSLGQGLGNSPLHF. CDR3 sequence (DNA): TGTGCCAGCAGTTTAGGGCAGGGGCTAGGTAATTCACCCCTCCACTTT.

The rearrangement joins TRBV6-6 to TRBJ1-2; D remains unclear. CDR1 and CDR2 from the germline V gene are MNHNY and SVGAGI (reference sequence). V lost 6 bases, J lost 0 bases, and 8 bases lay in between. This CDR3 is built from 13 residues. CDR3 region: CASSLDTNYGYTF. The CDR3 nucleotides read TGTGCCAGCAGCCTAGACACTAACTATGGCTACACCTTC.